This is a list of T cell receptor beta chains from one sample in a study of T cell changes during pregnancy in multiple sclerosis. Assay: immunoSEQ multiplex PCR; the TCRdb copy retains only in-frame clones and omits some. This sample yields fewer than 50,000 clones, of which around nine tenths are seen a single time; around 0.7% belongs to the top ten. The sequencing used CD4+ T cells from peripheral blood mononuclear cells, collected in the second trimester of pregnancy. The receptors derive from a female donor in good health, enrolled as a control in a pregnancy study. Each CDR3 is given without its conserved first and last residue. Each record gives: J gene, V gene, CDR3 protein.

j_call: TRBJ1-4; v_call: TRBV7-8; cdr3_aa: ASSLAGESEKLF
j_call: TRBJ2-3; v_call: TRBV20-1; cdr3_aa: SAARTDTQY
j_call: TRBJ2-3; v_call: TRBV10-3; cdr3_aa: AIRTPPPDTQY
j_call: TRBJ2-5; v_call: TRBV28; cdr3_aa: ASSFQGETQY
j_call: TRBJ2-7; v_call: TRBV9; cdr3_aa: ASSVGSRDYEQY
j_call: TRBJ1-6; v_call: TRBV4-1; cdr3_aa: ASSQGQGDNNSPLH
j_call: TRBJ2-2; v_call: TRBV11-2; cdr3_aa: ASLRDRGSRELF
j_call: TRBJ2-5; v_call: TRBV7-6; cdr3_aa: ASSLGTGKETQY
j_call: TRBJ1-1; v_call: TRBV4-3; cdr3_aa: ASSQEVRGSVRTEAF
j_call: TRBJ2-5; v_call: TRBV5-4; cdr3_aa: ASSPAGGQETQY
j_call: TRBJ2-7; v_call: TRBV9; cdr3_aa: ASSVGIGYEQY
j_call: TRBJ1-2; v_call: TRBV5-4; cdr3_aa: ASSLSDRVASYGYT
j_call: TRBJ2-1; v_call: TRBV7-2; cdr3_aa: ASSAPGEQF
j_call: TRBJ1-4; v_call: TRBV6-5; cdr3_aa: ASSLRVKEKLF
j_call: TRBJ1-2; v_call: TRBV15; cdr3_aa: ATSRDSGPYGYT
j_call: TRBJ2-1; v_call: TRBV5-8; cdr3_aa: ASSLGLAGRDYNEQF
j_call: TRBJ1-2; v_call: TRBV19; cdr3_aa: ASSTTGFLLGYT
j_call: TRBJ1-1; v_call: TRBV7-2; cdr3_aa: ATTRNAGMNTEAF
j_call: TRBJ2-2; v_call: TRBV5-4; cdr3_aa: ASSLARQELF
j_call: TRBJ2-1; v_call: TRBV9; cdr3_aa: ASSVEAGDLF
j_call: TRBJ2-7; v_call: TRBV5-8; cdr3_aa: ASSLGGQGYEQY
j_call: TRBJ1-5; v_call: TRBV11-2; cdr3_aa: ASRAGLNSNQPQH
j_call: TRBJ1-3; v_call: TRBV6-5; cdr3_aa: ASSLTGISGNTIY
j_call: TRBJ1-5; v_call: TRBV19; cdr3_aa: ASGGDRGLSNQPQH
j_call: TRBJ1-2; v_call: TRBV28; cdr3_aa: ASSFGGIPGYT
j_call: TRBJ1-2; v_call: TRBV29-1; cdr3_aa: SVGEGENYGYT
j_call: TRBJ2-3; v_call: TRBV23-1; cdr3_aa: ASRSDTTGPPHADTQY
j_call: TRBJ1-6; v_call: TRBV28; cdr3_aa: ASSVDSSSYNSPLH
j_call: TRBJ1-5; v_call: TRBV10-3; cdr3_aa: AISAGGGQPQH
j_call: TRBJ2-1; v_call: TRBV5-1; cdr3_aa: ASNRDSSYNEQF
j_call: TRBJ1-1; v_call: TRBV29-1; cdr3_aa: SVGEGRTEAF
j_call: .; v_call: TRBV6-6; cdr3_aa: ASSTSYEQY
j_call: TRBJ1-6; v_call: TRBV5-8; cdr3_aa: ASSPGQVNSPLH
j_call: TRBJ1-2; v_call: TRBV12-5; cdr3_aa: ASGLSASEGYT
j_call: TRBJ2-1; v_call: TRBV7-8; cdr3_aa: ASSETQRGAYNEQF
j_call: TRBJ2-1; v_call: TRBV28; cdr3_aa: ASASPGLREQF
j_call: TRBJ1-1; v_call: TRBV7-3; cdr3_aa: ASSLTQRMNTEAF
j_call: TRBJ1-4; v_call: TRBV5-1; cdr3_aa: ASSSQKNEKLF
j_call: TRBJ1-2; v_call: TRBV6-4; cdr3_aa: ASSPGTGLFYGYT
j_call: TRBJ2-7; v_call: TRBV5-3; cdr3_aa: ARTLASSGGSREQY
j_call: TRBJ1-5; v_call: TRBV7-9; cdr3_aa: ASSFPEQPQH
j_call: TRBJ2-2; v_call: TRBV9; cdr3_aa: ASRASGGLADTGELF
j_call: TRBJ1-5; v_call: TRBV10-3; cdr3_aa: AISERGQLNSNQPQH
j_call: TRBJ1-2; v_call: TRBV7-2; cdr3_aa: ASSSWTGLQDGYT
j_call: TRBJ1-1; v_call: TRBV5-5; cdr3_aa: ASSLAVMNTEAF
j_call: TRBJ2-7; v_call: TRBV5-1; cdr3_aa: ASSPDLRGGEQY
j_call: TRBJ1-6; v_call: TRBV7-2; cdr3_aa: ASSFTGTENSPLH
j_call: TRBJ1-5; v_call: TRBV7-2; cdr3_aa: ASSSTGNNQPQH
j_call: TRBJ1-1; v_call: TRBV19; cdr3_aa: ASSVLFGTQAF
j_call: TRBJ2-4; v_call: TRBV28; cdr3_aa: ASSLRQAKNIQY
j_call: TRBJ2-1; v_call: TRBV12-5; cdr3_aa: ASGSGLNEQF
j_call: TRBJ2-6; v_call: TRBV29-1; cdr3_aa: SVDGSSGANVLT
j_call: TRBJ1-2; v_call: TRBV18; cdr3_aa: ASSPGVGGRERGYT
j_call: TRBJ1-2; v_call: TRBV18; cdr3_aa: ASSRATVDGYT